The clone carrying this T cell receptor beta chain turned up a few times. The sample originates from a study of T-cell memory formation after mild COVID-19. The CDR3 runs to 12 residues. Germline values: CDR1 SQVTM, CDR2 ANQGSEA. A single record per CDR3 protein comes from TCRdb applying MiXCR to the 5' RACE reads. The data hold approximately 210,000 distinct CDR3 sequences, with about 10% observed a single time. The TCR sequence derives from a man aged 18 to 35 who had mild COVID-19 (a few samples of this study predate the infection). Cell type and time point are not known. The sample consisted of PBMCs or a T cell subset sorted from them (not recorded which). The J gene is TRBJ2-1, the V gene TRBV29-1; perhaps TRBD2 as D (6 bases). The CDR3 bases are TGCAGTGAGGCGGGGCCCCGGAATGAGCAGTTCTTC. Amino acid sequence: CSEAGPRNEQFF.